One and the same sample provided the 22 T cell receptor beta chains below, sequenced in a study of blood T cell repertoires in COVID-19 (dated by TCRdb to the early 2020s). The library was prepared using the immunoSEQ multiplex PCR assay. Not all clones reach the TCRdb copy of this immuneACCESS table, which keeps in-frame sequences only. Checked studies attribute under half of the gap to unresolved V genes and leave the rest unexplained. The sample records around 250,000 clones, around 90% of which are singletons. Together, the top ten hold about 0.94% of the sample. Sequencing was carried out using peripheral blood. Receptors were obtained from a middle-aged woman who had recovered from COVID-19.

The CDR3 sequence: CASSADPRAGNEQFF. In DNA form, the CDR3 reads TGCGCCAGCAGCGCGGACCCACGGGCGGGTAATGAGCAGTTCTTC. The chain combines TRBV5-1 with TRBJ2-1; the D gene is possibly TRBD2 (5 bases). V was pared by 4 bases and J by 7 bases, with 18 bases between. Germline V CDR1 and CDR2: SGHRS, YFSETQ. The CDR3 contains 15 residues.

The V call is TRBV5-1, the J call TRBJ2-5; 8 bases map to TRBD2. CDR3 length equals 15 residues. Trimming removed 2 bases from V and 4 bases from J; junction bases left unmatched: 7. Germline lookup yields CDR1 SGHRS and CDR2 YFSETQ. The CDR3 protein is CASSFRAGVGETQYF. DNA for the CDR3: TGCGCCAGCAGCTTCCGAGCGGGAGTGGGAGAGACCCAGTACTTC.

The CDR3 region is CAWSVTGLGYEQYF. In nucleotides, the CDR3 is TGTGCCTGGAGTGTAACGGGGTTGGGCTACGAGCAGTACTTC. V and J are TRBV30 and TRBJ2-7, with D possibly TRBD2 on 5 matching bases. Trimming removed 0 bases at V and 3 bases at J, with 12 bases between. This CDR3 region has 14 residues. CDR1 and CDR2 from the germline V gene are GTSNPN and SVGIG (reference sequence). Full variable domain (missing parts from reference TRBV30 and TRBJ2-7): SQTIHQWPATLVQPVGSPLSLECTVEGTSNPNLYWYRQAAGRGLQLLFYSVGIGQISSEVPQNLSASRPQDRQFILSSKKLLLSDSGFYLCAWSVTGLGYEQYFGPGTRLTVT.

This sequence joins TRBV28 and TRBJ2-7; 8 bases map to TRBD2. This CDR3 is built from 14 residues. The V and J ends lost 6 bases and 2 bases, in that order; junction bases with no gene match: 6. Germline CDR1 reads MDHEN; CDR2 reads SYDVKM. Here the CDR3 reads CASRTSGLTYEQYF. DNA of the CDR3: TGTGCCAGCAGAACTAGCGGCCTAACCTACGAGCAGTACTTC. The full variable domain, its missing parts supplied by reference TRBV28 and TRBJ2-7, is DVKVTQSSRYLVKRTGEKVFLECVQDMDHENMFWYRQDPGLGLRLIYFSYDVKMKEKGDIPEGYSVSREKKERFSLILESASTNQTSMYLCASRTSGLTYEQYFGPGTRLTVT.

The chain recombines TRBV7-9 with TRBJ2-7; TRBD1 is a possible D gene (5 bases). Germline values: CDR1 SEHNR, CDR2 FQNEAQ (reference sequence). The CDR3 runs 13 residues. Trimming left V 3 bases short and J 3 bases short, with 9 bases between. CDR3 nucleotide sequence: TGTGCCAGCAGCTTTCAGGGCCGCTACGAGCAGTACTTC. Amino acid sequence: CASSFQGRYEQYF. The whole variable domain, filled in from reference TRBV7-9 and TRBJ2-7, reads DTGVSQNPRHKITKRGQNVTFRCDPISEHNRLYWYRQTLGQGPEFLTYFQNEAQLEKSRLLSDRFSAERPKGSFSTLEIQRTEQGDSAMYLCASSFQGRYEQYFGPGTRLTVT.

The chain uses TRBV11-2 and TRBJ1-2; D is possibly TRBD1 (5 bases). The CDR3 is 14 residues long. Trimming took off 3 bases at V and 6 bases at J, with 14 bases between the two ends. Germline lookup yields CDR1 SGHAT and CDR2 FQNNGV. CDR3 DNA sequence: TGTGCCAGCAGCTTCGGTCAGGGTGAGGATGGCTACACCTTC. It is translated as CASSFGQGEDGYTF.

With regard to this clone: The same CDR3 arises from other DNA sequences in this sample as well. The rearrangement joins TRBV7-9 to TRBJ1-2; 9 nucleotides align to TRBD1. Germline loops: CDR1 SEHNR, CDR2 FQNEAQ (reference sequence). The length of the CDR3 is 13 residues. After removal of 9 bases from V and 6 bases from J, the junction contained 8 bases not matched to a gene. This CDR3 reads CASSPTGGDGYTF. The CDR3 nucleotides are TGTGCCAGTAGCCCGACAGGGGGAGATGGCTACACCTTC.

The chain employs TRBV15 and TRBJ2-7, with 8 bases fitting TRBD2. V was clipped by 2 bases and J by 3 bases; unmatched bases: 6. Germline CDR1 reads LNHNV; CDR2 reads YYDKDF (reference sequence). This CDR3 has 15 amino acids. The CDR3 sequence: CATSRPRGTSYEQYF. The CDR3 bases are TGTGCCACCAGCAGACCTCGAGGGACTAGCTACGAGCAGTACTTC.

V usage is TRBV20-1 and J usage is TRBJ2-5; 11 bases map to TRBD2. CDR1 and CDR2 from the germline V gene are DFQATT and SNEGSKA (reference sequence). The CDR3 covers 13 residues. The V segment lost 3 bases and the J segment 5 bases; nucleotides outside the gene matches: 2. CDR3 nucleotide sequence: TGCAGTGCTAGTAGCGGGAGGGCGGAGACCCAGTACTTC. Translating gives CSASSGRAETQYF.

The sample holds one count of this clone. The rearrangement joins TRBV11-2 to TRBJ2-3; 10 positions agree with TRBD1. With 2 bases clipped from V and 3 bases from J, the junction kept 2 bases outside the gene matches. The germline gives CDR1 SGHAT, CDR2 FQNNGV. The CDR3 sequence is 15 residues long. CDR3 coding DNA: TGTGCCAGCAGCTTAACGGGACAGGGGACAGATACGCAGTATTTT. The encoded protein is CASSLTGQGTDTQYF.

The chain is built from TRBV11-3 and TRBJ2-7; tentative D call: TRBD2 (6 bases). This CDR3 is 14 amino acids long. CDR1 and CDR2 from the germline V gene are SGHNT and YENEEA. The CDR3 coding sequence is TGTGCTTCACTGCCGGGACTCCAGGGCTACGAGCAGTACTTC. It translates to CASLPGLQGYEQYF.

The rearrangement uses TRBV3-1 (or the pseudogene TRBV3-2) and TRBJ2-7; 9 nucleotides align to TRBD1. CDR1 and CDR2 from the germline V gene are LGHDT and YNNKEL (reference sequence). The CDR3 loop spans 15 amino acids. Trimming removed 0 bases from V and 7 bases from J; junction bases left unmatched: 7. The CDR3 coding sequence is TGTGCCAGCAGCCAAGATTTGGGGACAGGGACTGAGCAGTACTTC. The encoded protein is CASSQDLGTGTEQYF.

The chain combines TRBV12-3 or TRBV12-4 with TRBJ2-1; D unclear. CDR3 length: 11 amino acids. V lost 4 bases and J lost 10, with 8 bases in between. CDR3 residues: CASSSVREQFF. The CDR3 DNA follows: TGTGCCAGCAGTTCCGTTAGAGAGCAGTTCTTC.

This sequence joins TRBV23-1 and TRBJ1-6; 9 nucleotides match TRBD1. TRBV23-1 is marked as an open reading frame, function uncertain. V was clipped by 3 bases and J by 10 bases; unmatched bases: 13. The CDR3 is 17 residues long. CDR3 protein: CASSQQSGTGRWSPLHF. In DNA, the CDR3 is TGCGCCAGCAGTCAGCAGTCCGGGACAGGGAGATGGTCACCCCTCCACTTT.

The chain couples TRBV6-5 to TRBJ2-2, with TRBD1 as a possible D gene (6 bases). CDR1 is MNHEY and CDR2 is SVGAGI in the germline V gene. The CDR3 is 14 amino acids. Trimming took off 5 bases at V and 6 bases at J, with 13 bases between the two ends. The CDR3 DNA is TGTGCCAGCAGTCGCAATACAGGGTCCGGGGAGCTGTTTTTT. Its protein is CASSRNTGSGELFF.

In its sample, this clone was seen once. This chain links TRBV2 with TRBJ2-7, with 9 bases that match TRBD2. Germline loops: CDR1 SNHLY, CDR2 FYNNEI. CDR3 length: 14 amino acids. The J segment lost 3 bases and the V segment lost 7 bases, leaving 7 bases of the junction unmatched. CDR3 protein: CASTTTSGYYEQYF. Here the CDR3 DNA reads TGTGCCAGCACCACGACTAGCGGATACTACGAGCAGTACTTC.

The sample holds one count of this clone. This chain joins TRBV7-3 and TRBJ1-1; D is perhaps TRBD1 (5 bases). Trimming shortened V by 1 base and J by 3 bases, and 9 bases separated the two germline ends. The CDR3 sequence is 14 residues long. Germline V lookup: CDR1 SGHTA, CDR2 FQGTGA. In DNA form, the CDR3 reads TGTGCCAGCAGCTTAAGCAGGGAGGACACTGAAGCTTTCTTT. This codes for CASSLSREDTEAFF.

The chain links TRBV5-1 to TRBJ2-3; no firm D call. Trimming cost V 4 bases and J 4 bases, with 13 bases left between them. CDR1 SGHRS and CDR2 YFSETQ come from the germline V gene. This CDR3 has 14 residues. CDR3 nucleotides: TGCGCCAGCAGCCTAGAGAAATTGGCAGATACGCAGTATTTT. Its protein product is CASSLEKLADTQYF.

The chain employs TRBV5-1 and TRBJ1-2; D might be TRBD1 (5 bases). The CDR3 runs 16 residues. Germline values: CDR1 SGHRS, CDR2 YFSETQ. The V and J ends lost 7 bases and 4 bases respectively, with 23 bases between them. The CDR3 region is CASAPAAGVDGYGYTF. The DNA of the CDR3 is TGCGCCAGCGCACCTGCGGCGGGGGTAGATGGCTATGGCTACACCTTC.

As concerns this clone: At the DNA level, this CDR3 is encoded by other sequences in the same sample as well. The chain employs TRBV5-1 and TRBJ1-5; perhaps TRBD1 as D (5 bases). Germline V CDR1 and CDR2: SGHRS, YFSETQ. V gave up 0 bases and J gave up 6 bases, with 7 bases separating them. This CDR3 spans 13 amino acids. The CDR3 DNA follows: TGCGCCAGCAGCTTGGGGCAGGGTCAGCCCCAGCATTTT. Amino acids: CASSLGQGQPQHF.

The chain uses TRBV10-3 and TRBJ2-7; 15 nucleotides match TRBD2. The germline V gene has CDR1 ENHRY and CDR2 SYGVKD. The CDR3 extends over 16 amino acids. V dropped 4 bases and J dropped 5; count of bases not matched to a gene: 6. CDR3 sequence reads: CAISGTSGRAWNEQYF. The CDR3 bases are TGTGCCATCAGTGGGACTAGCGGGAGGGCCTGGAACGAGCAGTACTTC.

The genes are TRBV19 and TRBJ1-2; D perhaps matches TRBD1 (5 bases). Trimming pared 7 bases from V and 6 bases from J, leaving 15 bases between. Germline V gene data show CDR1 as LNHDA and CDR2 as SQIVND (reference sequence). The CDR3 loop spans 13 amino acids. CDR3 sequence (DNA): TGTGCCAGTAAGCAGCGCAGGGAGGATGGCTACACCTTC. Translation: CASKQRREDGYTF. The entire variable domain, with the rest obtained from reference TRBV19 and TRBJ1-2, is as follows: DGGITQSPKYLFRKEGQNVTLSCEQNLNHDAMYWYRQDPGQGLRLIYYSQIVNDFQKGDIAEGYSVSREKKESFPLTVTSAQKNPTAFYLCASKQRREDGYTFGSGTRLTVV.